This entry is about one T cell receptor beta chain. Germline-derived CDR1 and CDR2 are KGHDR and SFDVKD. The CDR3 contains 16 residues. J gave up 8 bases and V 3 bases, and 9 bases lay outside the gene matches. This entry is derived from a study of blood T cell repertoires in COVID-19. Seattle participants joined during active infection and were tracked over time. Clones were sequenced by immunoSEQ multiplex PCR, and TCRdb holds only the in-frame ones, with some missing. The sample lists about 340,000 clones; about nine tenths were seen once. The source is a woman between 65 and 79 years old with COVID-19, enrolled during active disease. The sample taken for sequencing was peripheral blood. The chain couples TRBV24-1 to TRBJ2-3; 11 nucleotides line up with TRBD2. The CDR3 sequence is CATSDPLAGGRGTQYF. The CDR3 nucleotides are TGTGCCACCAGTGATCCTTTAGCGGGGGGGCGAGGTACGCAGTATTTT.